This entry concerns a single T cell receptor (beta chain). Its antigen is not identified. One end of the junction does not line up with germline, which may come from a read error. The sample belongs to a study of T cell repertoires in cytomegalovirus infection. Study information: From public TCR beta signatures came an indication of both CMV infection and matching HLA type. Whole-study findings and limits: Of the TCR beta families, the public ones yielded a cumulative frequency that identified carriers of CMV plus the relevant HLA. The response measured ex vivo was dominated by TCR beta clonotypes (HLA-C-restricted and CMV-specific).

The CDR3 totals 13 residues. CDR1 SGHTA and CDR2 FQGTGA come from the germline V gene. TCRdb re-called the reads with MiXCR, one entry per CDR3 protein. The sample includes about 100,000 distinct CDR3 sequences, 23% seen only once; the top ten take about 39%. Source material: CD8+ T cells from PBMCs. This receptor was taken from a human donor in good health (CMV status not recorded). Some clones in this sample may be carry-over from other donors' samples. The chain links TRBV7-3 to TRBJ2-7; TRBD1 might be the D (6 bases). The CDR3 reads CVSSPAGDYEQYF. CDR3 bases: TGTGTCAGCAGCCCGGCAGGGGACTACGAGCAGTACTTC.